A selection of T cell receptor beta chains follows, all from one sample in a study of cytomegalovirus exposure and HLA in healthy donors. Data came from immunoSEQ multiplex PCR; TCRdb stores just in-frame clones and leaves some out. Found here are tens of thousands of clones; the top ten clones hold 1.7%. Sequences were obtained from PBMCs. The origin of the receptors is a woman aged 25 to 45 in good health and CMV-seronegative. Both conserved end residues are part of each CDR3.

v_call,cdr3_aa
TRBV4-1,CASSQAGAGANPSYEQYF
TRBV28,CASSLTTGGGGQPQHF
TRBV19,CASSTQRLAGGLNEQFF
TRBV9,CASSVGEGLNTEAFF
TRBV6-5,CASSYRASGDYEQYF
TRBV5-1,CASSFGAQTATNEKLFF
TRBV19,CASSIGRVLAGNIQYF
TRBV9,CASSVAGAPQDTQYF
TRBV7-3,CASSSLTSGGAVEQFF
TRBV13,CASSGGQGVLAKNIQYF
TRBV7-9,CASSLGDRVVIAFF
TRBV7-9,CASSLRTGGFTDTQYF
TRBV30,CAWRGWTGGTYEQYF
TRBV7-2,CASSLDRGITPLHF
TRBV5-4,CASSLGITGIGTEAFF
TRBV9,CASSVGTSGRRLGYEQYF